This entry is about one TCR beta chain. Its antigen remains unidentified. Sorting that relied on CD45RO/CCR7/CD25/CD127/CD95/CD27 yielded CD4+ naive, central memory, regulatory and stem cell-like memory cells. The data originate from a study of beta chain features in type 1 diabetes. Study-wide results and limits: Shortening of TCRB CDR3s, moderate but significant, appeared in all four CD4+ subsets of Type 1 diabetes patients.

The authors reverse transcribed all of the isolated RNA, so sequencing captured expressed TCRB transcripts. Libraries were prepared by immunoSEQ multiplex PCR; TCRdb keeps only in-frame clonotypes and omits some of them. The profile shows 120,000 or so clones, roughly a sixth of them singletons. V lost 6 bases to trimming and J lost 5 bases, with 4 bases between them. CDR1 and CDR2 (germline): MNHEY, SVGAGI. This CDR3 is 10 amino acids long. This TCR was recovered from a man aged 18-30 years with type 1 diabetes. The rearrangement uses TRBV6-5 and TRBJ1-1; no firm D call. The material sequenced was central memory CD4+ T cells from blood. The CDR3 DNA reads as TGTGCCAGCAGATCGACTGAAGCTTTCTTT. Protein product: CASRSTEAFF.